Listed below are T cell receptor beta chains from one sample, sequenced in a study of T cell changes during pregnancy in multiple sclerosis. Repertoires were generated with immunoSEQ multiplex PCR, while TCRdb's copy carries only in-frame clones and drops some. The repertoire holds around 70,000 clones, roughly 89% seen once, with 0.86% in the top ten. Here the sequenced sample was peripheral blood, taken in the second trimester of pregnancy. The source of these receptors is a female donor with multiple sclerosis, enrolled in a pregnancy study. Each CDR3 is given with its conserved first and last residue. D genes are given only for firm matches. A clone size is listed for some rows: how often the clone was seen (once, few, many), or a class if it is expanded.

TGTGCCAGCAGCTTCGCCAGGTCGGAAACCCAGTACTTC	CASSFARSETQYF	-	TRBJ2-5	TRBV5-6	-
TGTGCCAGCAGCCCTGGAGGACGGTTCGGAGATACGCAGTATTTT	CASSPGGRFGDTQYF	few	TRBJ2-3	TRBV7-3	-
TGTGCCAGCAGCTCCCCGCGGGAGGCAGATACGCAGTATTTT	CASSSPREADTQYF	-	TRBJ2-3	TRBV7-9	TRBD2
TGTGCCAGCAGCTTAGGTACCGGACAGAAGAACTATGGCTACACCTTC	CASSLGTGQKNYGYTF	-	TRBJ1-2	TRBV7-9	-
TGTGCCAGCAGCTTAGAGTTCCCCCTGACAGGGTCCTATAATTCACCCCTCCACTTT	CASSLEFPLTGSYNSPLHF	once	TRBJ1-6	TRBV11-2	TRBD1
TGCGCCAGCAGCCCGATAGCGGGGCCCACAGATACGCAGTATTTT	CASSPIAGPTDTQYF	-	TRBJ2-3	TRBV5-1	TRBD2
TGTGCCAGCAGCGTAGATCTGAGTGGGCTATTTGGCTACACCTTC	CASSVDLSGLFGYTF	-	TRBJ1-2	TRBV9	-
TGTGCCAGCAGCTTGAGGGATTTCAATCCCCACGAGCAGTACTTC	CASSLRDFNPHEQYF	-	TRBJ2-7	TRBV7-2	-
TGTGCCAGCAGACTAGGGGGGGGCATCTCCTACAATGAGCAGTTCTTC	CASRLGGGISYNEQFF	-	TRBJ2-1	TRBV7-8	-
TGTGCCAGTAGACTAGCGGGGGGCCTAAGCTCCTACAATGAGCAGTTCTTC	CASRLAGGLSSYNEQFF	-	TRBJ2-1	TRBV19	TRBD2
TGTGCCAGCAGCGGACAGGGAAGCCTTGGCGAGCAGTACTTC	CASSGQGSLGEQYF	-	TRBJ2-7	TRBV7-2	TRBD1
TGTGCCAGCAGCTCGTACGAGACTAGCGGAAAAGAGACCCAGTACTTC	CASSSYETSGKETQYF	-	TRBJ2-5	TRBV7-6	TRBD2
TGTGCCAGCAGTTACTCCGGGAGGCAAGAGACCCAGTACTTC	CASSYSGRQETQYF	-	TRBJ2-5	TRBV6-5	TRBD2
TGTGCCAGCAGTGGGACTAGCGGGGCCGGGGAGCTGTTTTTT	CASSGTSGAGELFF	-	TRBJ2-2	TRBV6-1	TRBD2
TGTGCCATCGGTGCGGGGGGGAATTACAATGAGCAGTTCTTC	CAIGAGGNYNEQFF	-	TRBJ2-1	TRBV10-3	TRBD2
TGTGCCAGCAGCCGCCCCGGGACAGTTGAAGCTTTCTTT	CASSRPGTVEAFF	-	TRBJ1-1	TRBV6-5	TRBD1
TGCAGCGTTGAACGCCGGTTGCTCACTGAAGCTTTCTTT	CSVERRLLTEAFF	-	TRBJ1-1	TRBV29-1	-
TGTGCCAGTAGTATTTTAGCGGGGGGGCTGGCCGCCGGGGAGCTGTTTTTT	CASSILAGGLAAGELFF	-	TRBJ2-2	TRBV19	TRBD2
TGTGCCGTCAGGGGGGCCGACACTGAAGCTTTCTTT	CAVRGADTEAFF	-	TRBJ1-1	TRBV30	TRBD1
TGTGCCAGCGGGCTAGCGATACACAATGAGCAGTTCTTC	CASGLAIHNEQFF	-	TRBJ2-1	TRBV14	-
TGTGCCACCAGCAGGGACAGGCCGACTAACTATGGCTACACCTTC	CATSRDRPTNYGYTF	-	TRBJ1-2	TRBV15	TRBD1
TGTGCCAGCAGTGAAGGCGGGGGGACAGCGTATTTT	CASSEGGGTAYF	-	TRBJ2-3	TRBV2	-
TGTGCCAGCACCCCGGGCGGGGCGAACTATGGCTACACCTTC	CASTPGGANYGYTF	-	TRBJ1-2	TRBV6-5	-
TGCGCCAGCAGCCAGGCAGGTGGGGGCTACACCTTC	CASSQAGGGYTF	-	TRBJ1-2	TRBV4-1	-